Described below is a single T cell receptor beta chain sequence and its context. The target antigen is unknown. The assay was immunoSEQ multiplex PCR, and TCRdb's table has in-frame clones only and misses some. The sample lists more than 9,500 clones; about 83% were seen once. The data originate from a study of OX40 agonist ivuxolimab in advanced cancers. Study-level background: From about 23 to 85 years was the age range, with a mean of roughly 59 years, and about 83% were male. Study-wide findings and caveats: The study observed clonal expansion of CD4+ and CD8+ blood T cells by week 6 at 0.1 to 3.0 mg/kg. Patients with a partial response at 0.1-3.0 mg/kg had among the lowest clonal expansion.

V was clipped by 1 base and J by 2 bases, with 12 bases between them. The length of the CDR3 is 15 residues. Germline V gene sequence: CDR1 SGHTA, CDR2 FQGNSA. The sequence derives from an adult with an advanced solid tumor such as melanoma, head and neck, liver or kidney cancer. V gene TRBV7-2 combines with J gene TRBJ2-7; tentatively, D is TRBD2 (6 bases). The sample was CD4+ or CD8+ T cells sorted from blood, taken in a trial of the OX40 agonist ivuxolimab. CDR3 protein: CASSLGAGLAYEQYF. The CDR3, as DNA: TGTGCCAGCAGCTTAGGCGCGGGACTGGCCTACGAGCAGTACTTC.